A selection of T cell receptor beta chains follows, all from one sample in a study of vaccination effects on CD4 cells after COVID-19. No antigen is known for these receptors. Method: immunoSEQ multiplex PCR; TCRdb's copy keeps in-frame clones and lacks some. The data hold some 30,000 clones, with about 67% observed a single time. The sequences come from CD4+ T cells from PBMCs cultured without peptide, collected after COVID-19 vaccination. The receptors shown here come from a human donor who received a COVID-19 vaccine. Both conserved end residues are part of each CDR3. D genes are given only for firm matches. Only some rows state a clone size, as once, few, many or a class for expanded clones.

clone size,J gene,V gene,D gene,CDR3 protein,CDR3 DNA
NA,TRBJ2-2,TRBV2,TRBD1,CASSVEGGRSGELFF,TGTGCCAGCAGTGTGGAAGGGGGCAGGTCCGGGGAGCTGTTTTTT
NA,TRBJ2-5,TRBV7-7,NA,CASSSSWGDQETQYF,TGTGCTAGCAGCTCCTCATGGGGGGACCAAGAGACCCAGTACTTC
NA,TRBJ1-1,TRBV7-2,NA,CASSLATGNTEAFF,TGTGCCAGCAGCTTAGCTACAGGGAACACTGAAGCTTTCTTT
NA,TRBJ2-3,TRBV10-3,NA,CAISESRGALTDTQYF,TGTGCCATCAGTGAGTCCCGGGGGGCCCTCACAGATACGCAGTATTTT
NA,TRBJ1-1,TRBV7-2,NA,CASSLDWGVNTEAFF,TGTGCCAGCAGCTTAGATTGGGGAGTGAACACTGAAGCTTTCTTT
NA,TRBJ2-7,TRBV6-5,NA,CASKTVGYEQYF,TGTGCCAGCAAGACGGTGGGCTACGAGCAGTACTTC
NA,TRBJ2-3,TRBV29-1,NA,CSVDPGTDTQYF,TGCAGCGTTGATCCCGGGACAGATACGCAGTATTTT
NA,TRBJ2-1,TRBV6-1,TRBD2,CASSEALGGGTYNEQFF,TGTGCCAGCAGTGAAGCGCTCGGGGGGGGAACCTACAATGAGCAGTTCTTC
NA,TRBJ2-7,TRBV20-1,TRBD2,CSASTGGGSYEQYF,TGCAGTGCTAGTACGGGGGGGGGTTCCTACGAGCAGTACTTC
NA,TRBJ2-7,TRBV19,NA,CASGTRLGYEQYF,TGTGCCAGCGGGACTCGCTTGGGCTACGAGCAGTACTTC
NA,TRBJ2-1,TRBV19,TRBD2,CASSIEGTSGAIYNEQFF,TGTGCCAGTAGTATAGAGGGGACTAGCGGGGCCATTTACAATGAGCAGTTCTTC
NA,TRBJ1-1,TRBV7-3,NA,CASSLTGETEAFF,TGTGCCAGCAGCTTAACAGGGGAGACTGAAGCTTTCTTT
once,TRBJ1-2,TRBV5-1,TRBD1,CASSLGDRGGYTF,TGCGCCAGCAGCTTGGGCGACAGGGGCGGCTACACCTTC
NA,TRBJ2-3,TRBV10-3,NA,CAISESQGRTDTQYF,TGTGCCATCAGTGAGTCTCAGGGGAGGACAGATACGCAGTATTTT
NA,TRBJ1-1,TRBV27,NA,CASSFAYNRQSEAFF,TGTGCCAGCAGTTTCGCCTATAACAGGCAATCTGAAGCTTTCTTT
NA,TRBJ2-1,TRBV11-2,NA,CASSTPGRKTYNEQFF,TGTGCCAGCAGCACGCCGGGACGGAAGACCTACAATGAGCAGTTCTTC
NA,TRBJ2-5,TRBV6-5,NA,CASSRQYQETQYF,TGTGCCAGCTCGAGACAGTACCAAGAGACCCAGTACTTC
NA,TRBJ1-1,TRBV6-5,TRBD1,CASVPGGRNTEAFF,TGTGCCAGCGTTCCAGGGGGTCGGAACACTGAAGCTTTCTTT
NA,TRBJ1-1,TRBV7-2,TRBD1,CASSQTGRTEAFF,TGTGCCAGCAGCCAGACAGGGAGGACTGAAGCTTTCTTT
NA,TRBJ1-2,TRBV6-2/TRBV6-3,NA,CASSTPRTGWGPHYGYTF,TGTGCCAGCAGTACCCCCCGGACCGGCTGGGGCCCCCACTATGGCTACACCTTC
few,TRBJ1-3,TRBV3-1/TRBV3-2,NA,CASSQEDSRVTGNTIYF,TGTGCCAGCAGCCAAGAAGATTCCCGAGTTACTGGAAACACCATATATTTT
NA,TRBJ1-1,TRBV30,NA,CAWSSDGYGRNTEAFF,TGTGCCTGGAGTTCCGACGGGTACGGGAGGAACACTGAAGCTTTCTTT
NA,TRBJ1-5,TRBV19,NA,CASSFPNQPQHF,TGTGCCAGTAGCTTTCCCAATCAGCCCCAGCATTTT
NA,TRBJ2-5,TRBV4-1,NA,CASSPGGQTQYF,TGCGCCAGCAGCCCAGGGGGGCAGACCCAGTACTTC
NA,TRBJ1-3,TRBV6-5,NA,CASSPRVPSGNTIYF,TGTGCCAGCAGCCCACGGGTTCCCTCTGGAAACACCATATATTTT
NA,TRBJ1-1,TRBV30,NA,CAWGRHGAEAFF,TGTGCCTGGGGGCGGCATGGGGCCGAAGCTTTCTTT
once,TRBJ1-1,TRBV15,NA,CATSKGQGNTEAFF,TGTGCCACCAGCAAGGGTCAGGGCAACACTGAAGCTTTCTTT
once,TRBJ2-1,TRBV3-1/TRBV3-2,NA,CASSQLTWLDEQFF,TGTGCCAGCAGCCAACTAACCTGGCTGGATGAGCAGTTCTTC
NA,TRBJ2-2,TRBV5-1,TRBD2,CASSQRGHLGTGELFF,TGCGCCAGTAGCCAGCGGGGGCATTTGGGGACCGGGGAGCTGTTTTTT
once,TRBJ2-7,TRBV5-6,NA,CASSPKHRYEQYF,TGTGCCAGCAGCCCAAAACACCGCTACGAGCAGTACTTC
NA,TRBJ2-7,TRBV28,NA,CASSLSTRGKQYF,TGTGCCAGCAGTTTATCTACGAGGGGTAAACAGTACTTC
NA,TRBJ1-2,TRBV9,NA,CASSPGGYTF,TGTGCCAGCAGCCCCGGTGGCTACACCTTC
few,TRBJ1-3,TRBV11-3,TRBD1,CASSGTGGDTIYF,TGTGCCAGCAGCGGGACAGGCGGGGACACCATATATTTT